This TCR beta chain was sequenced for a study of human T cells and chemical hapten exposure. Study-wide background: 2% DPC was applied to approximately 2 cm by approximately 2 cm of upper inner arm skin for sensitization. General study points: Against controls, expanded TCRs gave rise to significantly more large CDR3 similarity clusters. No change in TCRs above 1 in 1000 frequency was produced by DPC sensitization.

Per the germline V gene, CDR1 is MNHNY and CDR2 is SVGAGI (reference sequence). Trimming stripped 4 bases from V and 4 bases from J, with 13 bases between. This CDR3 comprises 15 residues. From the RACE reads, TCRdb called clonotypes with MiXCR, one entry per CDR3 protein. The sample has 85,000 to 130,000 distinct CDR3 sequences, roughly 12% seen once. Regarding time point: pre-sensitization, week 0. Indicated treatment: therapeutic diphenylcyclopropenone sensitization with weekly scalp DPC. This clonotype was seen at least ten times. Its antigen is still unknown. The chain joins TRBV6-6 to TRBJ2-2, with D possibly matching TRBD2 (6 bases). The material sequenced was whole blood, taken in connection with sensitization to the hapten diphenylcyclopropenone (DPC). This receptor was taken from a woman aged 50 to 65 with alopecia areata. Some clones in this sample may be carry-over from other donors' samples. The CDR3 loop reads CASSFRETGTGELFF. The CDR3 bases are TGTGCCAGCAGTTTCCGGGAGACGGGCACCGGGGAGCTGTTTTTT.